One and the same sample provided the 17 T cell receptor beta chains below, sequenced in a study of beta chain features in type 1 diabetes. General study results and limits: TCRB CDR3s were moderately but significantly shorter in Type 1 diabetes patients in all four CD4+ subsets.

Expressed TCRB transcripts got sequenced, as all isolated RNA was reverse transcribed. Measured with immunoSEQ multiplex PCR; TCRdb has only the in-frame clones, and not every one. This repertoire shows about 340,000 clones, approximately 13% found once; its top ten account for about 0.015%. Their antigens are not known. The source material was naive CD4+ T cells from blood. All receptors come from a young woman with type 1 diabetes.

This clone showed up just a few times. V and J are TRBV11-3 and TRBJ2-1, with TRBD1 as a possible D gene (6 bases). Germline V gene sequence: CDR1 SGHNT, CDR2 YENEEA. Between the trimmed V and J ends, which lost 5 bases and 6 bases, there was a span of 20 bases. The CDR3 runs 16 residues. The DNA of the CDR3 is TGTGCCAGCAGCCCCAGAGCCGGGACAATCGGCAATGAGCAGTTCTTC. The encoded protein is CASSPRAGTIGNEQFF. The entire variable domain, with the rest obtained from reference TRBV11-3 and TRBJ2-1, is as follows: EAGVVQSPRYKIIEKKQPVAFWCNPISGHNTLYWYLQNLGQGPELLIRYENEEAVDDSQLPKDRFSAERLKGVDSTLKIQPAELGDSAVYLCASSPRAGTIGNEQFFGPGTRLTVL.

This clone was counted a few times. V gene TRBV5-1 combines with J gene TRBJ1-2, with 7 positions matching TRBD1. This CDR3 spans 15 amino acids. CDR1 SGHRS and CDR2 YFSETQ come from the germline V gene. The J segment lost 2 bases and the V segment lost 2 bases, leaving 6 bases of the junction unmatched. CDR3 bases: TGCGCCAGCAGCTTCACAGGGGAATTAAACTATGGCTACACCTTC. Translating it yields CASSFTGELNYGYTF.

The J gene is TRBJ1-1, the V gene TRBV5-1; D is unclear. The V gene lost 1 base and the J gene lost 1 base, with 5 bases spanning the gap. Germline lookup yields CDR1 SGHRS and CDR2 YFSETQ. The CDR3 length is 13 residues. The CDR3 loop reads CASSLNTNTEAFF. The CDR3 DNA is TGCGCCAGCAGCTTGAACACGAACACTGAAGCTTTCTTT.

The chain carries TRBV18 and TRBJ2-1; tentative D call: TRBD1 (6 bases). The length of the CDR3 is 15 residues. CDR1 and CDR2 from the germline V gene are KGHSH and LQKENI. V was trimmed by 2 bases and J by 6 bases, leaving 14 bases between them. The CDR3 loop reads CASSPVGGPRNEQFF. CDR3 in DNA: TGTGCCAGCTCACCAGTAGGGGGACCCCGCAATGAGCAGTTCTTC.

This clone was seen only a few times. This sequence joins TRBV28 and TRBJ2-1; 8 bases fit TRBD1. The CDR3 has 16 amino acids. The germline V gene encodes CDR1 MDHEN and CDR2 SYDVKM. With V trimmed by 3 bases and J by 8 bases, 12 bases remained unmatched. CDR3 region: CASSFGGTGRIDEQFF. CDR3 DNA sequence: TGTGCCAGCAGTTTTGGCGGGACAGGTAGGATCGATGAGCAGTTCTTC.

This clone has more than one count but fewer than ten. This chain connects TRBV28 to TRBJ2-2; 7 positions match TRBD2. There are 16 residues in the CDR3. In germline, CDR1 is MDHEN, CDR2 SYDVKM. The J segment lost 4 bases and the V segment lost 6 bases, leaving 11 bases of the junction unmatched. The CDR3 DNA follows: TGTGCCAGCAGACCCGCCTCTAGCGGTGGCACCGGGGAGCTGTTTTTT. Its translation: CASRPASSGGTGELFF. Full variable domain (missing parts from reference TRBV28 and TRBJ2-2): DVKVTQSSRYLVKRTGEKVFLECVQDMDHENMFWYRQDPGLGLRLIYFSYDVKMKEKGDIPEGYSVSREKKERFSLILESASTNQTSMYLCASRPASSGGTGELFFGEGSRLTVL.

V gene TRBV9 combines with J gene TRBJ1-4, with TRBD1 matching 7 bases. Germline V gene sequence: CDR1 SGDLS, CDR2 YYNGEE. This CDR3 is built from 15 residues. V gave up 0 bases and J gave up 3 bases; unmatched junction bases: 2. The CDR3 region has the DNA TGTGCCAGCAGCGTAGGACAGGGATCTAATGAAAAACTGTTTTTT. Encoded protein: CASSVGQGSNEKLFF.

The chain joins TRBV29-1 to TRBJ2-7; 8 bases align to TRBD1. Looked up from germline, CDR1 is SQVTM and CDR2 is ANQGSEA. V lost 7 bases and J lost 3; bases outside the gene matches: 20. The CDR3 runs 17 residues. The CDR3 loop is CSAVLQRQGSLLYEQYF. The CDR3 DNA sequence: TGCAGCGCCGTCCTCCAAAGACAGGGGTCCTTACTCTACGAGCAGTACTTC.

This clone has a handful of counts. The rearrangement joins TRBV5-6 to TRBJ1-1; 7 bases agree with TRBD1. The trim removed 4 bases at V and 6 bases at J, leaving 9 bases unmatched. Germline V CDR1 and CDR2: SGHDT, YYEEEE. The CDR3 sequence is 14 residues long. The CDR3 sequence is CASSKGTAFPEAFF. The CDR3 coding sequence is TGTGCCAGCAGCAAAGGGACAGCCTTTCCTGAAGCTTTCTTT.

The chain has TRBV5-5 and TRBJ2-1; the match to TRBD2 covers 9 bases. This CDR3 comprises 14 residues. V was clipped by 4 bases and J by 7 bases; unmatched bases: 6. CDR1 is SGHKS and CDR2 is YYEKEE in the germline V gene (reference sequence). As DNA, the CDR3 is TGTGCCAGCAGCGAGCCTAGCGGGAATAATGAGCAGTTCTTC. Translated, it gives CASSEPSGNNEQFF.

This clone was observed a few times. V is TRBV9 and J is TRBJ1-2; D remains unclear. The CDR3 loop spans 16 amino acids. V dropped 3 bases and J dropped 4 bases, with 19 bases sitting between them. Germline assignment: CDR1 SGDLS and CDR2 YYNGEE. The CDR3 bases are TGTGCCAGCAGCGGCCTGGCCCGCGCGAGAGGCTATGGCTACACCTTC. Protein product: CASSGLARARGYGYTF.

The V call is TRBV6-6, the J call TRBJ2-7, with 11 positions matching TRBD2. After removal of 11 bases from V and 1 base from J, the junction contained 7 bases not matched to a gene. From germline, CDR1 is MNHNY and CDR2 SVGAGI (reference sequence). The length of the CDR3 is 14 residues. The DNA for the CDR3 is TGTGCCCGCAACGGGACTAGCGGATCCTACGAGCAGTACTTC. Translation gives CARNGTSGSYEQYF.

V usage is TRBV9 and J usage is TRBJ2-1; 9 bases align to TRBD2. The germline gives CDR1 SGDLS, CDR2 YYNGEE. J gave up 6 bases and V 2 bases, and 6 bases lay outside the gene matches. CDR3 length equals 15 residues. The CDR3 region is CASSVAGGLSNEQFF. CDR3 DNA sequence: TGTGCCAGCAGCGTGGCGGGAGGGCTATCCAATGAGCAGTTCTTC.

In its sample, this clone was seen a few times. The V gene is TRBV7-2, the J gene TRBJ2-3; perhaps TRBD2 as D (5 bases). Germline lookup yields CDR1 SGHTA and CDR2 FQGNSA. The ends were cut back, 1 base at V and 0 bases at J, with 11 bases in the middle. The CDR3 runs 16 residues. The CDR3 nucleotides read TGTGCCAGCAGCTTAGTGTCTAGCCGAAGCACAGATACGCAGTATTTT. This codes for CASSLVSSRSTDTQYF.

The chain has TRBV18 and TRBJ2-7, with a weak D call TRBD1 (6 bases). Trimming pared 4 bases from V and 3 bases from J, leaving 10 bases between. The CDR3 has 13 amino acids. Germline CDR1 KGHSH, CDR2 LQKENI. The CDR3 reads CASSQGQNYEQYV. The DNA of the CDR3 is TGTGCCAGCTCACAGGGACAAAACTACGAGCAGTACGTC.

The chain joins TRBV19 to TRBJ2-5, with TRBD2 matching 9 bases. Unmatched junction bases numbered 7, after V lost 3 bases and J lost 5 bases. This CDR3 has 15 amino acids. Germline assignment: CDR1 LNHDA and CDR2 SQIVND (reference sequence). The CDR3 coding sequence is TGTGCCAGTAGTATGCCTAGCGGGACGGGTGAGACCCAGTACTTC. As protein: CASSMPSGTGETQYF.

The chain joins TRBV30 to TRBJ2-7; TRBD1 aligns across 11 bases. The ends lost 2 bases at V and 6 bases at J; junction bases unmatched: 3. Germline CDR1 is GTSNPN and CDR2 is SVGIG (reference sequence). This CDR3 has 13 residues. The CDR3 here is CAWSPDRGREQYF. The CDR3 DNA reads as TGTGCCTGGAGTCCGGACAGGGGGCGCGAGCAGTACTTC.